The clone carrying this TCR beta chain came up once. This record belongs to a study of blood T cell repertoires in COVID-19. About the study: Collection of acute and convalescent COVID-19 samples took place in the United States, Italy and Spain. Sources were T cells, B-cell-depleted T cells, or PBMCs; the material itself was cDNA or gDNA.

Source study methods: By means of reference gene primer amplification, nucleated cell counts were estimated. TCRdb keeps only in-frame clones here, not all; method: immunoSEQ multiplex PCR. That table is the source of V, J and clone size, and D and trimming were worked out from the DNA. The sample has tens of thousands of clones, about 87% seen once. Germline loops: CDR1 MDHEN, CDR2 SYDVKM. V dropped 8 bases and J dropped 7; count of bases not matched to a gene: 7. CDR3 size: 13 residues. The chain couples TRBV28 to TRBJ2-2; 7 bases match TRBD2. This clonotype was obtained from a woman of 80 years or more with acute or convalescent COVID-19. The sequenced sample was peripheral blood. DNA for the CDR3: TGTGCCAGCTGGGAGGGCGGGCGCGGGGAGCTGTTTTTT. Translating gives CASWEGGRGELFF.